Described below is a single T cell receptor (beta chain) sequence and its context. These data come from a study of T cell changes during pregnancy in multiple sclerosis. The CDR3 contains 16 residues. Germline V gene lookup returns CDR1 LNHDA and CDR2 SQIVND (reference sequence). V was clipped by 6 bases and J by 4 bases; unmatched bases: 13. Sequencing was performed with immunoSEQ multiplex PCR; in TCRdb, only in-frame clones are kept and a portion is missing. Of fewer than 35,000 clones detected, 90% appear once; the ten largest clones hold over 0.35%. The material was CD4+ T cells from peripheral blood mononuclear cells, obtained in the second trimester of pregnancy. The receptor's source is a female donor in good health, enrolled as a control in a pregnancy study. J is TRBJ1-2 and V is TRBV19; TRBD1 aligns across 8 bases. DNA for the CDR3: TGTGCCAGTAGCCCCCCCGACAGGGGCCTTGGCTATGGCTACACCTTC. Amino acid sequence: CASSPPDRGLGYGYTF.